This T cell receptor (beta chain) was found in a study of cytomegalovirus exposure and HLA in healthy donors. Generated by immunoSEQ multiplex PCR, the TCRdb table keeps only in-frame clones and is missing some. The sample has a few hundred thousand clones, roughly 88% seen once. This clonotype was obtained from a woman under 40 in good health and CMV-seropositive. The sequenced sample was PBMCs.

CDR3 sequence: CASSQEVSGNTIYF. The DNA for the CDR3 is TGCGCCAGCAGCCAAGAGGTCTCTGGAAACACCATATATTTT. The chain joins TRBV4-1 to TRBJ1-3; D gene unclear. The CDR3 length is 14 residues. Germline assignment: CDR1 MGHRA and CDR2 YSYEKL. V was shortened by 0 bases and J by 0 bases, with 3 bases between the two germline ends.